These 12 T cell receptor beta chains share one sample of origin, sequenced in a study of tumor-infiltrating lymphocytes in primary liver carcinoma. The roughly 18-32 mg bulk tissue piece was not sorted before simultaneous RNA and DNA extraction. The researchers produced TCR beta cDNA from 450 to 600 ng total RNA with a constant-region primer. Amplification in three nested multiplex PCR rounds with slightly modified ARM-PCR gave rise to TCR beta libraries. PCR rounds one and two used TRBV1-TRBV30 forward primers with a C-beta reverse primer for roughly 10 cycles each. TCRdb recomputed calls from the multiplex PCR reads with MiXCR, one row per CDR3 protein. In the table there are tens of thousands of distinct CDR3 sequences, around 82% of which are singletons. Sequencing was done on a sample of liver tumor tissue from sampling region 5. Subset given: tumor region T5, tumor centre. These receptors were taken from a man between 40 and 49 years old with primary liver carcinoma and hepatitis B virus infection.

A remark on this clonotype: At one end, the junction sequence differs from germline, possibly due to a read error. The rearrangement uses TRBV11-1 and TRBJ1-2; D is ambiguous. The CDR3 has 14 amino acids. CDR1 and CDR2 (germline): SGHAT, FQDESV (reference sequence). The CDR3 here is CASSFKGFDYCYTF. DNA for the CDR3: TGTGCCAGCAGCTTCAAGGGATTTGACTATTGCTACACTTTC. Full variable domain (rest looked up from reference TRBV11-1 and TRBJ1-2): EAEVAQSPRYKITEKSQAVAFWCDPISGHATLYWYRQILGQGPELLVQFQDESVVDDSQLPKDRFSAERLKGVDSTLKIQPAELGDSAMYLCASSFKGFDYCYTFGSGTRLTVV.

This clonotype has just a few counts. Its ends do not fully match the called genes, so a read error is possible. J is TRBJ1-1 and V is TRBV6-2 or TRBV6-3; D perhaps matches TRBD1 (6 bases). Germline CDR1 is MNHEY and CDR2 is SVGEGT. This CDR3 has 12 amino acids. The CDR3 loop reads CTSSYRETEAFF. The CDR3 DNA sequence: TGTACCAGCAGTTACAGGGAAACTGAAGCCTTCTTT.

For this clonotype: At one end, the junction sequence differs from germline, possibly due to a read error. This chain connects TRBV6-2 or TRBV6-3 to TRBJ2-7, with D unresolved. CDR1 is MNHEY, CDR2 SVGEGT, per germline. The CDR3 covers 14 residues. The CDR3 region has the DNA TGTGCCAACAGTCAAAAGACGGAGCCCTATGAGCAGTACTTC. The encoded protein is CANSQKTEPYEQYF.

This clonotype has a single count. The CDR3 does not close with the conserved phenylalanine or tryptophan, likely indicating a read error. V gene TRBV7-9 combines with J gene TRBJ1-2; 10 bases map to TRBD1. Germline CDR1 reads SEHNR; CDR2 reads FQNEAQ (reference sequence). J gave up 1 base and V 5 bases, and 7 bases lay outside the gene matches. The CDR3 is 16 residues long. In DNA, the CDR3 is TGTGCCAGCAGCCGAGAGGGACAGGGGCTTAACTATGGCTACACCTTA. It encodes CASSREGQGLNYGYTL.

Concerning this clonotype: The conserved phenylalanine or tryptophan normally closing the CDR3 is absent here, so this likely arose from a read error. The DNA is omitted, as the CDR3 cannot be located on it reliably, and the CDR3 follows TCRdb's listing. The chain couples TRBV11-1 to TRBJ1-6; the DNA was not used to check the table's D call, TRBD1. The CDR3 comprises 13 residues, both ends counted. Germline V gene lookup returns CDR1 SGHAT and CDR2 FQDESV (reference sequence). The CDR3 protein is CARSRTLVSPLHL.

In the case of this clonotype: A junction boundary mismatches the germline segment, possibly from a read error. The CDR3 loop reads CSSLFRQVGANVLTF. For the CDR3, the DNA is TGTTCCAGCTTGTTTCGACAGGTTGGGGCTAACGTCCTGACTTTC. The chain couples TRBV2 to TRBJ2-6; perhaps TRBD1 as D (6 bases). This CDR3 spans 15 amino acids. CDR1 is SNHLY and CDR2 is FYNNEI in the germline V gene. Full variable domain (rest looked up from reference TRBV2 and TRBJ2-6): EPEVTQTPSHQVTQMGQEVILRCVPISNHLYFYWYRQILGQKVEFLVSFYNNEISEKSEIFDDQFSVERPDGSNFTLKIRSTKLEDSAMYFCSSLFRQVGANVLTFGAGSRLTVL.

This sequence joins TRBV7-9 and TRBJ2-2; TRBD1 matches 7 bases. Germline lookup yields CDR1 SEHNR and CDR2 FQNEAQ (reference sequence). The length of the CDR3 is 15 residues. This chain's CDR3 is CNSSRDRENTGELFF. CDR3 DNA sequence: TGTAACAGCAGCCGTGACAGGGAGAACACCGGGGAGCTGTTTTTT.

The genes are TRBV30 and TRBJ2-6, with a possible D match to TRBD1 (5 bases). V lost 4 bases and J lost 0, with 16 bases in between. The CDR3 totals 17 residues. Germline loops: CDR1 GTSNPN, CDR2 SVGIG (reference sequence). The CDR3 is CAWNARQKLSGANVLTF. The CDR3 DNA reads TGTGCCTGGAATGCGCGACAGAAGCTCTCTGGGGCCAACGTCCTGACTTTC.

To note about this clonotype: At one end the junction does not follow the germline gene, possibly because of a read error. V is TRBV11-1 and J is TRBJ2-3; D possibly matches TRBD1 or TRBD2 (5 bases each). The germline V gene has CDR1 SGHAT and CDR2 FQDESV (reference sequence). The CDR3 covers 19 residues. CDR3 protein: CASSFGGSPVGARTDKQYF. The CDR3 nucleotides are TGTGCCAGCAGCTTTGGGGGAAGCCCTGTTGGAGCCCGCACAGATAAGCAGTATTTT.

J is TRBJ2-1 and V is TRBV2, with 8 bases fitting TRBD2. The CDR3 is made up of 13 amino acids. CDR1 and CDR2 (germline): SNHLY, FYNNEI. V lost 3 bases and J lost 8; bases outside the gene matches: 3. The CDR3 loop is CASSETSEDEQFF. The DNA for the CDR3 is TGTGCCAGCAGTGAGACTAGCGAAGATGAGCAGTTCTTC.

A note on this clonotype: One end of the junction varies from germline; a read error may be responsible. The chain uses TRBV12-3 or TRBV12-4 and TRBJ2-5; 7 bases map to TRBD2. The CDR3 is made up of 14 amino acids. The CDR3 loop is CASNGGRGEETQHF. DNA for the CDR3: TGTGCCAGCAACGGCGGACGGGGGGAAGAGACCCAGCACTTC.

V is TRBV11-2 and J is TRBJ2-5; the match to TRBD1 covers 7 bases. With V trimmed by 8 bases and J by 11 bases, 14 bases remained unmatched. Germline CDR1 is SGHAT and CDR2 is FQNNGV. The CDR3 has 13 residues. The CDR3 loop is CASEQGLQEAQYF. CDR3 sequence (DNA): TGTGCCAGCGAACAGGGGCTGCAAGAGGCACAGTACTTC.